This is a list of T cell receptor beta chains from one sample in a study of cytomegalovirus exposure and HLA in healthy donors. The protocol was immunoSEQ multiplex PCR, while the TCRdb copy is restricted to in-frame clones and leaves out a portion. Here the sample spans approximately 150,000 clones, 85% to 90% being singletons. Sequenced input: PBMCs. These receptors all come from a woman between 25 and 40 years old in good health and CMV-seronegative. Both conserved end residues are part of each CDR3. A D gene is named only where the DNA matches it firmly. For some rows the clone size is stated as once, few or many, or as a class when expanded; others skip it.

. | TRBJ2-2 | . | TRBV6-5 | CASSRTNGELFF | TGTGCCAGCAGTCGGACTAACGGGGAGCTGTTTTTT
. | TRBJ2-3 | TRBD1 | TRBV19 | CASTPNRGDTQYF | TGTGCCAGTACCCCAAACAGGGGAGATACGCAGTATTTT
once | TRBJ2-2 | TRBD1 | TRBV4-1 | CASSQERIQGANTGELFF | TGCGCCAGCAGCCAAGAACGGATACAGGGGGCGAACACCGGGGAGCTGTTTTTT
. | TRBJ1-2 | . | TRBV6-1 | CASSEARAGGAREGYTF | TGTGCCAGCAGTGAAGCTAGAGCGGGGGGCGCCCGGGAAGGCTACACCTTC
. | TRBJ1-2 | TRBD1 | TRBV4-1 | CASSPLGQGKNYGYTF | TGCGCCAGCAGCCCCCTGGGACAGGGGAAAAACTATGGCTACACCTTC
. | TRBJ1-1 | TRBD1 | TRBV7-6 | CASSSDRGKGDTEAFF | TGTGCCAGCAGTTCAGACAGGGGGAAGGGGGACACTGAAGCTTTCTTT
. | TRBJ2-1 | . | TRBV5-4 | CASSPLNHNEQFF | TGTGCCAGCAGCCCACTAAACCACAATGAGCAGTTCTTC
. | TRBJ2-5 | . | TRBV4-1 | CASSLTSISETQYF | TGCGCCAGCAGCCTTACTAGCATTTCAGAGACCCAGTACTTC
. | TRBJ2-5 | . | TRBV5-1 | CASSLELGGGETQYF | TGCGCCAGCAGCTTGGAGCTGGGGGGGGGCGAGACCCAGTACTTC
. | TRBJ2-7 | . | TRBV5-1 | CASSVDGYEQYF | TGCGCCAGCAGCGTCGACGGGTACGAGCAGTACTTC
. | TRBJ2-3 | TRBD2 | TRBV5-1 | CASSLDPRAGGATDTQYF | TGCGCCAGCAGCTTGGACCCAAGAGCGGGGGGGGCCACAGATACGCAGTATTTT
. | TRBJ2-5 | TRBD2 | TRBV15 | CATSGATSGLKETQYF | TGTGCCACCAGCGGGGCGACTAGCGGGCTCAAAGAGACCCAGTACTTC
. | TRBJ1-2 | TRBD1 | TRBV7-9 | CASSLGQRNSYGYTF | TGTGCCAGCAGCTTGGGACAGCGAAATTCCTATGGCTACACCTTC
. | TRBJ2-7 | TRBD1 | TRBV4-1 | CASSQMTGGVYEQYF | TGCGCCAGCAGCCAGATGACAGGGGGCGTTTACGAGCAGTACTTC
. | TRBJ1-4 | TRBD1 | TRBV7-8 | CASSTRDRSSEKLFF | TGTGCCAGCAGCACCCGGGACAGGTCGAGTGAAAAACTGTTTTTT
. | TRBJ1-2 | TRBD1 | TRBV5-1 | CASSSEDRGRGYTF | TGCGCCAGCAGCTCGGAAGACAGGGGGCGAGGCTACACCTTC
. | TRBJ1-6 | . | TRBV9 | CASSVGAGNSPLHF | TGTGCCAGCAGCGTAGGGGCTGGGAATTCACCCCTCCACTTT
. | TRBJ1-1 | . | TRBV6-6 | CASSLGDLRLTEAFF | TGTGCCAGCAGTTTGGGAGACCTTAGGCTCACTGAAGCTTTCTTT
. | TRBJ2-2 | . | TRBV7-9 | CASSLGRQTTGELFF | TGTGCCAGCAGCTTAGGTCGACAGACCACCGGGGAGCTGTTTTTT
. | TRBJ2-7 | TRBD1 | TRBV7-2 | CASSLVVQGAFYEQYF | TGTGCCAGCAGCTTAGTGGTACAGGGGGCCTTCTACGAGCAGTACTTC
once | TRBJ2-5 | . | TRBV5-6 | CATSTSWTIQETQYF | TGTGCCACGTCGACCTCCTGGACAATACAAGAGACCCAGTACTTC
. | TRBJ2-5 | . | TRBV4-2 | CASSQDHLSPRRGRPETQYF | TGTGCCAGCAGCCAAGATCATTTGAGCCCCCGTCGAGGGCGTCCGGAGACCCAGTACTTC
. | TRBJ2-3 | TRBD2 | TRBV5-6 | CASTTVGGSTDTQYF | TGTGCCAGCACCACAGTCGGGGGGTCCACAGATACGCAGTATTTT
. | TRBJ1-1 | . | TRBV4-1 | CASSQPVQGWTEAFF | TGCGCCAGCAGCCAACCCGTCCAGGGATGGACTGAAGCTTTCTTT
. | TRBJ2-3 | TRBD2 | TRBV7-9 | CASSQGLAGLTDTQYF | TGTGCCAGCAGCCAGGGACTAGCGGGACTCACAGATACGCAGTATTTT
. | TRBJ2-7 | . | TRBV27 | CASSSWSGSKLHEQYF | TGTGCCAGCAGTTCCTGGTCGGGTTCGAAGCTACACGAGCAGTACTTC
. | TRBJ2-5 | TRBD1 | TRBV5-1 | CASSSGQGTETQYF | TGCGCCAGCAGCTCGGGACAGGGTACAGAGACCCAGTACTTC
once | TRBJ1-1 | TRBD1 | TRBV10-3 | CAIKLTGGSEAFF | TGTGCCATCAAATTGACAGGGGGCTCGGAAGCTTTCTTT
. | TRBJ1-2 | TRBD1 | TRBV4-1 | CASSQGQGATDGYTF | TGCGCCAGCAGCCAAGGACAGGGCGCCACGGATGGCTACACCTTC
. | TRBJ1-2 | . | TRBV2 | CASEGRGLDYGYTF | TGTGCCAGCGAGGGTCGGGGGTTGGACTATGGCTACACCTTC
. | TRBJ2-6 | . | TRBV5-6 | CASSPGPGPGANVLTF | TGTGCCAGCAGCCCCGGCCCAGGGCCTGGGGCCAACGTCCTGACTTTC
. | TRBJ2-7 | TRBD1 | TRBV5-6 | CASSFGTGFDEQYF | TGTGCCAGCAGCTTCGGGACAGGATTTGACGAGCAGTACTTC
. | TRBJ1-1 | TRBD1 | TRBV19 | CASFPGQKNTEAFF | TGTGCCAGCTTCCCGGGACAGAAGAACACTGAAGCTTTCTTT
few | TRBJ2-2 | . | TRBV4-1 | CASSQDLASGTGELFF | TGCGCCAGCAGCCAAGATCTGGCGTCGGGCACCGGGGAGCTGTTTTTT
. | TRBJ1-4 | . | TRBV18 | CASSSDSEKLFF | TGTGCCAGCTCATCGGACTCTGAAAAACTGTTTTTT
. | TRBJ1-1 | . | TRBV28 | CATRGSFTEAFF | TGTGCCACGCGGGGCAGCTTCACTGAAGCTTTCTTT
. | TRBJ1-1 | . | TRBV2 | CASEAREIMNTEAFF | TGTGCCAGCGAGGCCCGCGAAATAATGAACACTGAAGCTTTCTTT
. | TRBJ2-1 | TRBD2 | TRBV9 | CASSVYGGGNEQFF | TGTGCCAGCAGCGTATACGGGGGGGGCAATGAGCAGTTCTTC